Ten or more counts support the clone carrying this TCR beta chain. Its specificity is unknown. This sample was taken from a study of neurological immune-mediated disorders. Study-wide findings and caveats: The study found no CDR3 amino acid sequences shared by expanded clones across subjects, suggesting private repertoires in all groups.

CDR1 SEHNR and CDR2 FQNEAQ come from the germline V gene (reference sequence). The CDR3 covers 14 residues. V lost 8 bases, J lost 0 bases, and 10 bases lay in between. As for the cDNA, it was generated by 5'RACE with 10-nucleotide random UMIs. A single record per CDR3 protein comes from TCRdb applying MiXCR to the 5' RACE reads. This sample has around 50,000 distinct CDR3 sequences; roughly 17% occur once, and the top ten carry under 4.5%. Individuals who volunteered at a blood bank located in Maryland, USA, made up the group of healthy controls. Unsorted libraries were generated from 2 million PBMCs. These cells had been stored in RNAlater at -80 C.

The chain couples TRBV7-9 to TRBJ2-2, with D uncertain. The sequenced material came from PBMCs. The clonotype comes from a man aged 55 to 70 in good health. The CDR3 sequence: CASGFPSNTGELFF. The CDR3 region has the DNA TGTGCCAGCGGATTTCCTTCGAACACCGGGGAGCTGTTTTTT.